This T cell receptor (beta chain) was observed in a study of human T cells and chemical hapten exposure. TCRdb re-called the RACE reads with MiXCR, one entry per CDR3 protein. The sample lists about 120,000 distinct CDR3 sequences; roughly 13% were seen once. Time point: patch test 1, 2 weeks after DPC sensitization. The treatment here: therapeutic diphenylcyclopropenone sensitization with weekly scalp DPC. There are many counts of this clonotype. The receptor was derived from a young man with alopecia areata. Some clones in this sample may be carry-over from other donors' samples. This specimen consisted of whole blood, obtained in connection with sensitization to the hapten diphenylcyclopropenone (DPC).

The CDR3 region has the DNA TGTGCCAGCAGCTCCCCCGTCGACACAGATACGCAGTATTTT. This translates into CASSSPVDTDTQYF. V usage is TRBV7-3 and J usage is TRBJ2-3; D uncertain. Germline CDR1 SGHTA, CDR2 FQGTGA. Between the trimmed V and J ends, which lost 4 bases and 2 bases, there was a span of 10 bases. The CDR3 is 14 amino acids.